This TCR beta chain originates from a study of cytomegalovirus exposure and HLA in healthy donors. As regards this clone: Antigen: not known.

Study outcomes and limitations: Presence/absence comparisons presumed near-even sequencing depth among donors.

Looked up from germline, CDR1 is MGHRA and CDR2 is YSYEKL. Between the trimmed V and J ends, which lost 3 bases and 4 bases, there was a span of 13 bases. The CDR3 length is 14 residues. PCR involved 60 Vbeta and 13 Jbeta primers. The protocol was immunoSEQ multiplex PCR, while the TCRdb copy is restricted to in-frame clones and leaves out a portion. The repertoire holds some 150,000 clones, with 80% as singletons. This TCR derives from a male donor in good health and CMV-seronegative. The V and J genes are TRBV4-1 and TRBJ2-7, with D possibly TRBD1 on 6 matching bases. The specimen sequenced was PBMCs. CDR3 in amino acids: CASSHPGTLYEQYF. The CDR3 nucleotides read TGCGCCAGCAGCCATCCCGGGACATTGTACGAGCAGTACTTC.